This T cell receptor (beta chain) was sequenced in a study of blood T cells in healthy people across ages. This CDR3 comprises 16 residues. The trim removed 1 base at V and 2 bases at J, leaving 5 bases unmatched. The germline CDR1 and CDR2 sequences are SGHAT and FQNNGV. A second roughly 7 to 12 cycle PCR used barcoded and J-beta primers. TCRdb reprocessed the 5' RACE reads via MiXCR and lists one record per CDR3 protein. The sample lists roughly 570,000 distinct CDR3 sequences, approximately 25% occurring once. Whole-study results and caveats: For the donors, CMV status was unknown and possibly confounded expanded clonotype changes.

Concerning this clonotype: The antigen remains undetermined.

Sample: blood. This chain connects TRBV11-2 to TRBJ2-7; 10 nucleotides align to TRBD2. This TCR came from a woman in her 70s in good health. The CDR3, as DNA: TGTGCCAGCAGCTTAGTAAGCGGGGGGGTCCCCTACGAGCAGTACTTC. Its translation: CASSLVSGGVPYEQYF.